The 12 T cell receptor beta chains given below trace back to one sample, sequenced in a study of cytomegalovirus exposure and HLA in healthy donors (TCRdb year 2017). Library preparation used the immunoSEQ multiplex PCR assay. For the multiplex PCR, a mixture combining 60 forward primers for TCR Vbeta segments and 13 reverse primers for TCR Jbeta segments was used. TCRdb holds this immuneACCESS table with in-frame rearrangements only. Some clones are missing; in checked studies, unresolved V genes explain under half, and the rest has no known cause. The sample table contains roughly 180,000 clones; only one count was recorded for around 80% of them. About 13% of the sample lies in the top ten. Sequences were obtained from PBMCs. All receptors derive from a woman aged 50 to 60 in good health and CMV-seropositive.

V and J are TRBV18 and TRBJ1-1; 9 positions match TRBD1. V lost 4 bases to trimming and J lost 7 bases; unmatched junction nucleotides: 7. From germline, CDR1 is KGHSH and CDR2 LQKENI. This CDR3 spans 14 amino acids. In nucleotides, the CDR3 is TGTGCCAGCTCACAGGGGACAGGGATGTTTGAAGCTTTCTTT. It is translated as CASSQGTGMFEAFF.

This clone was counted a few times. The rearrangement joins TRBV11-2 to TRBJ2-3; 9 bases are a match to TRBD2. The CDR3 runs 14 residues. Trimming cost V 4 bases and J 8 bases; bases outside gene matches: 7. Germline-derived CDR1 and CDR2 are SGHAT and FQNNGV. The CDR3 reads CASSSLAGEGTQYF. CDR3 bases: TGTGCCAGCAGCTCACTAGCGGGTGAGGGTACGCAGTATTTT.

This sequence joins TRBV7-8 and TRBJ2-3; possibly TRBD1 for D (5 bases). Between the trimmed V and J ends, which lost 5 bases and 3 bases, there was a span of 21 bases. Germline CDR1 reads SGHVS; CDR2 reads FQNEAQ. There are 17 residues in the CDR3. CDR3 bases: TGTGCCAGCAGCACCTTCCCCCAGGGTTCGTCGACAGATACGCAGTATTTT. Translated: CASSTFPQGSSTDTQYF.

There are a few counts of this clone. The genes are TRBV27 and TRBJ1-1; D is undetermined. The CDR3 runs to 14 residues. Germline assignment: CDR1 MNHEY and CDR2 SMNVEV (reference sequence). V gave up 5 bases and J gave up 1 base, with 11 bases separating them. The CDR3: CASSTRGGNTEAFF. Written as DNA, the CDR3 is TGTGCCAGCAGTACCCGGGGAGGGAACACTGAAGCTTTCTTT.

This chain connects TRBV5-5 to TRBJ1-1; no reliable D call. Looked up from germline, CDR1 is SGHKS and CDR2 is YYEKEE (reference sequence). V lost 4 bases, J lost 2 bases, and 6 bases lay in between. There are 12 residues in the CDR3. CDR3 amino acids: CASSELNTEAFF. The CDR3 coding sequence is TGTGCCAGCAGCGAGCTTAACACTGAAGCTTTCTTT. Using reference TRBV5-5 and TRBJ1-1 for the parts outside the CDR3, the full variable domain is DAGVTQSPTHLIKTRGQQVTLRCSPISGHKSVSWYQQVLGQGPQFIFQYYEKEERGRGNFPDRFSARQFPNYSSELNVNALLLGDSALYLCASSELNTEAFFGQGTRLTVV.

The CDR3 nucleotides read TGTGCCAGCAGCAAAGGGGGGACCAGGGGGCGAGAAAAACTGTTTTTT. It is translated as CASSKGGTRGREKLFF. This chain links TRBV21-1 with TRBJ1-4; TRBD1, the table's D call, was not compared with the DNA. TRBV21-1 is a recognized pseudogene. The CDR3 sequence is 16 residues long.

V and J are TRBV19 and TRBJ2-7; no firm D call. Germline V gene lookup returns CDR1 LNHDA and CDR2 SQIVND (reference sequence). This CDR3 is built from 14 residues. The ends were cut back, 7 bases at V and 3 bases at J, with 16 bases in the middle. The CDR3 nucleotides read TGTGCCAGTACCTCCGGGTCAAAAGGCTACGAGCAGTACTTC. Its protein is CASTSGSKGYEQYF.

This clone was counted once. The chain combines TRBV9 with TRBJ1-1, with a weak D call TRBD1 (6 bases). CDR1 is SGDLS, CDR2 YYNGEE, per germline. Deletions cut 2 bases from V and 5 bases from J, with 13 bases between. The CDR3 is 14 residues long. This CDR3 reads CASSVDVGGTEAFF. CDR3 coding DNA: TGTGCCAGCAGCGTCGATGTAGGGGGAACTGAAGCTTTCTTT.

The chain joins TRBV5-1 to TRBJ2-1, with 12 bases identical to TRBD2. The CDR3 is made up of 15 amino acids. Germline V gene data show CDR1 as SGHRS and CDR2 as YFSETQ. V shed 3 bases, J shed 8 bases, and the junction held 6 bases outside the gene matches. The CDR3 spells CASSYTSGGLDEQFF. The CDR3 nucleotides read TGCGCCAGCAGCTATACTAGCGGGGGGCTAGATGAGCAGTTCTTC.

This sequence joins TRBV6-5 and TRBJ1-2; no clear D gene. The CDR3 sequence is 14 residues long. Deletions cut 4 bases from V and 0 bases from J, with 9 bases between. Germline V gene sequence: CDR1 MNHEY, CDR2 SVGAGI. CDR3 DNA sequence: TGTGCCAGCAGTTTAACAGCGGCTAACTATGGCTACACCTTC. Translated: CASSLTAANYGYTF.

The V call is TRBV7-8, the J call TRBJ2-3, with TRBD2 identical over 11 bases. V lost 2 bases and J lost 5; bases outside the gene matches: 6. This CDR3 has 16 amino acids. Germline lookup yields CDR1 SGHVS and CDR2 FQNEAQ. As DNA, the CDR3 is TGTGCCAGCAGCTTAAATCTAGCGGGGGGTGGAGATACGCAGTATTTT. Translated: CASSLNLAGGGDTQYF. The full variable domain, its missing parts supplied by reference TRBV7-8 and TRBJ2-3, is GAGVSQSPRYKVAKRGQDVALRCDPISGHVSLFWYQQALGQGPEFLTYFQNEAQLDKSGLPSDRFFAERPEGSVSTLKIQRTQQEDSAVYLCASSLNLAGGGDTQYFGPGTRLTVL.

V gene TRBV5-5 combines with J gene TRBJ2-3, with D possibly matching TRBD2 (6 bases). The germline gives CDR1 SGHKS, CDR2 YYEKEE (reference sequence). With 4 bases removed from V and 0 bases from J, the gap between germline ends came to 15 bases. The CDR3 is 16 amino acids. In nucleotides, the CDR3 is TGTGCCAGCAGCCCCACTAGCTCCACTAGCACAGATACGCAGTATTTT. The encoded protein is CASSPTSSTSTDTQYF.